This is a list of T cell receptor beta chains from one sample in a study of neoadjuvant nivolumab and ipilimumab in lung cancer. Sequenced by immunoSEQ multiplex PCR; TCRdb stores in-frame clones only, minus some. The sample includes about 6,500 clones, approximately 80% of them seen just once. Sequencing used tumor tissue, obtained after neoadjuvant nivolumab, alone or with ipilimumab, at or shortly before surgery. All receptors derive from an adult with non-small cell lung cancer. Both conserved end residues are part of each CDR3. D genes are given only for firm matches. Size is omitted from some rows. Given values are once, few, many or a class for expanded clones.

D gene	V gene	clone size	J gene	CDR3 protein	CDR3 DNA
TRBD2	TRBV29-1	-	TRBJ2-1	CSVVASGGAEVYNEQFF	TGCAGCGTTGTGGCTAGCGGGGGGGCAGAGGTATACAATGAGCAGTTCTTC
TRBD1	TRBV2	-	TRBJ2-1	CASRNDRGSYNEQFF	TGTGCCAGCAGGAACGACAGGGGCTCCTACAATGAGCAGTTCTTC
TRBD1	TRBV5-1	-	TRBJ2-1	CASSSPDRGLHNEQFF	TGCGCCAGCAGCTCGCCCGACAGGGGACTCCACAATGAGCAGTTCTTC
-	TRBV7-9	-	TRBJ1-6	CASSLDKYNSPLHF	TGTGCCAGCAGCTTAGACAAGTATAATTCACCCCTCCACTTT
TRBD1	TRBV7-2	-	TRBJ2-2	CASSSLPLDRGYTGELFF	TGTGCCAGCAGCTCCTTACCCCTGGACAGGGGATACACCGGGGAGCTGTTTTTT
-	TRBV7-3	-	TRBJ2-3	CASSLMAASTDTQYF	TGTGCCAGCAGCTTAATGGCGGCGAGCACAGATACGCAGTATTTT
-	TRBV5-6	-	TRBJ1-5	CASSLLSGYSNQPQHF	TGTGCCAGCAGCTTGTTATCCGGGTATAGCAATCAGCCCCAGCATTTT
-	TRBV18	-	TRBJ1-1	CASSAQGENTEAFF	TGTGCCAGCTCGGCCCAGGGAGAGAACACTGAAGCTTTCTTT
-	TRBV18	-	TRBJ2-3	CASSPGTDTQYF	TGTGCCAGCTCACCGGGCACAGATACGCAGTATTTT
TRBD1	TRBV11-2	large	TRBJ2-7	CASRGQGGGYEQYF	TGTGCCAGCAGGGGACAGGGCGGGGGTTACGAGCAGTACTTC
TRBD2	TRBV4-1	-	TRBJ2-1	CASSHVGGQRGGNEQFF	TGCGCCAGCAGCCATGTGGGCGGCCAGCGGGGGGGAAATGAGCAGTTCTTC
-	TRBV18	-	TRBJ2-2	CASVSPSGTGELFF	TGTGCCAGCGTCTCACCGTCGGGCACCGGGGAGCTGTTTTTT
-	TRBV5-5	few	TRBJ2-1	CASSLSFNEQFF	TGTGCCAGCAGCTTGTCTTTCAATGAGCAGTTCTTC
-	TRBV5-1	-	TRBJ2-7	CASSLEAGTSYEQYF	TGCGCCAGCAGCTTGGAGGCCGGTACCTCCTACGAGCAGTACTTC
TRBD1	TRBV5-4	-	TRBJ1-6	CASSSGQFNSPLHF	TGTGCCAGCAGCTCGGGACAGTTTAATTCACCCCTCCACTTT
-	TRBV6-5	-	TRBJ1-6	CASRRSSYNSPLHF	TGTGCCAGCAGAAGGAGCTCCTATAATTCACCCCTCCACTTT
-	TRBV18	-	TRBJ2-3	CASSPGDTQYF	TGTGCCAGCTCACCTGGGGATACGCAGTATTTT
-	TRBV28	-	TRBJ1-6	CASKKQGESSNSPLHF	TGTGCCAGCAAAAAACAAGGGGAGTCATCCAATTCACCCCTCCACTTT
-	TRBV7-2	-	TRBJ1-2	CASSLDPDYGYTF	TGTGCCAGCAGCTTAGATCCGGACTATGGCTACACCTTC
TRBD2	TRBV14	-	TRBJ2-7	CASSHGRGGRYEQYF	TGTGCCAGCAGCCATGGACGGGGGGGCCGTTACGAGCAGTACTTC
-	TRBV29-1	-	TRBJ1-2	CSVVGSYGYTF	TGCAGCGTTGTAGGCAGTTATGGCTACACCTTC
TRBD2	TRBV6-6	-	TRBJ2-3	CASRPLGGAGSDTQYF	TGTGCCAGCCGCCCCCTCGGGGGGGCCGGTTCAGATACGCAGTATTTT
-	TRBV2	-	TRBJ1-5	CASAEGGNQPQHF	TGTGCCAGCGCGGAGGGAGGCAATCAGCCCCAGCATTTT
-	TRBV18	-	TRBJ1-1	CASSPPVLGMNTEAFF	TGTGCCAGCTCACCACCTGTTTTGGGAATGAACACTGAAGCTTTCTTT